This T cell receptor (beta chain) is drawn from a study of early stage breast cancer tumors. The overall study: About 70% of the 16 invasive tumors were ER+, PR+ and HER2-.

Sequencing used immunoSEQ multiplex PCR; TCRdb keeps in-frame clones, though not all of them. This repertoire shows about 5,400 clones, 65% to 80% found once; its top ten account for roughly 9.8%. The CDR3 contains 16 residues. V lost 0 bases, J lost 3 bases, and 18 bases lay in between. Germline V gene lookup returns CDR1 GTSNPN and CDR2 SVGIG (reference sequence). The V and J genes are TRBV30 and TRBJ2-7, with D maybe TRBD1 (6 bases). The TCR originated in a person aged 55 to 75 with breast cancer. Material: breast tumor tissue. This CDR3 is CAWSVLKRTVLYEQYF. The CDR3 region has the DNA TGTGCCTGGAGTGTACTAAAGAGGACAGTCCTCTACGAGCAGTACTTC.